This TCR beta chain was sequenced during a study of CD8+CD57+ T cells in acquired aplastic anemia. Patients sequenced had flow cytometry evidence of CD8+CD57+ cell expansion. Severe acquired aplastic anemia was present in all patients. TCR beta VDJ and CDR3 were profiled, and genomic DNA was the template. MiXCR, run by TCRdb on the reads, gives a single entry per CDR3 protein. The sample has over 150,000 distinct CDR3 sequences; more than 60% are singletons. The CDR3 extends over 12 amino acids. V shed 5 bases and J shed 9 bases, with 11 bases lying between them. The chain has TRBV12-3 or TRBV12-4 and TRBJ1-5; D not certain. This receptor was taken from a human donor with aplastic anemia. The sequenced sample consisted of sorted CD4+, CD8+, or CD8+CD57+ T cells (not recorded which) from PBMCs. CDR3 nucleotides: TGTGCCAGCAGTCCCCGTATGGGGCCCCAGCATTTT. As protein: CASSPRMGPQHF.